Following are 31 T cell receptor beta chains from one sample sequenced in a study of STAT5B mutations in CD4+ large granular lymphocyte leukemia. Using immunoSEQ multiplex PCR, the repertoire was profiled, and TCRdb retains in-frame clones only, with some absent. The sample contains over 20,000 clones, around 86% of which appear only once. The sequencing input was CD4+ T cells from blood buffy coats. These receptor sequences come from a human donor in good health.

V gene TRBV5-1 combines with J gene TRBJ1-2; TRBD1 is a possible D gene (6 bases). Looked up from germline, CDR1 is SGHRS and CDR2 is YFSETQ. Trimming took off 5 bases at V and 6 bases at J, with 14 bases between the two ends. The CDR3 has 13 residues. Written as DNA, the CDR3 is TGCGCCAGCAGACAGGGCCCAGGGAATGGCTACACCTTC. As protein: CASRQGPGNGYTF. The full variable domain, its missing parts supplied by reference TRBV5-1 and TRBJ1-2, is KAGVTQTPRYLIKTRGQQVTLSCSPISGHRSVSWYQQTPGQGLQFLFEYFSETQRNKGNFPGRFSGRQFSNSRSEMNVSTLELGDSALYLCASRQGPGNGYTFGSGTRLTVV.

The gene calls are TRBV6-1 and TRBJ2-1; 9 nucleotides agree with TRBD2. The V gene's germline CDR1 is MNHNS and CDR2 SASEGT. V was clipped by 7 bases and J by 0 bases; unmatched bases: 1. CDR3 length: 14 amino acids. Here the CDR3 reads CASNSGSSYNEQFF. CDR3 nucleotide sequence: TGTGCCAGCAATAGCGGGAGCTCCTACAATGAGCAGTTCTTC.

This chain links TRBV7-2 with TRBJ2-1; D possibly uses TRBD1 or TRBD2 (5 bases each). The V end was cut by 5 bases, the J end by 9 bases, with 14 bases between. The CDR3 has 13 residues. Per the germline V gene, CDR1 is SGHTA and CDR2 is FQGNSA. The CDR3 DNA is TGTGCCAGCAGCGTCGGGGCCACGCCTGAGCAGTTCTTC. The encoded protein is CASSVGATPEQFF. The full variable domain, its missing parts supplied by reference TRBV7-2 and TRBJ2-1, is GAGVSQSPSNKVTEKGKDVELRCDPISGHTALYWYRQSLGQGLEFLIYFQGNSAPDKSGLPSDRFSAERTGGSVSTLTIQRTQQEDSAVYLCASSVGATPEQFFGPGTRLTVL.

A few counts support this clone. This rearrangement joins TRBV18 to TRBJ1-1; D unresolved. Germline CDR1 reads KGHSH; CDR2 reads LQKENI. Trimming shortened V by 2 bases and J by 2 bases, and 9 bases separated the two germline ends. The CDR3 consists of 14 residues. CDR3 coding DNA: TGTGCCAGCTCACCAGGCCGTCAAAACACTGAAGCTTTCTTT. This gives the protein CASSPGRQNTEAFF.

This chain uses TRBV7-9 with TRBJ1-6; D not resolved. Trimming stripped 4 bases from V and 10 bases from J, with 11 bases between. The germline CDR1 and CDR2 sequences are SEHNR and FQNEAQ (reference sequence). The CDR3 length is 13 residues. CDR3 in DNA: TGTGCCAGCAGCTCGGATGAGCGGTCACCCCTCCACTTT. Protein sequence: CASSSDERSPLHF. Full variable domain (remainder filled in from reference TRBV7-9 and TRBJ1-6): DTGVSQNPRHKITKRGQNVTFRCDPISEHNRLYWYRQTLGQGPEFLTYFQNEAQLEKSRLLSDRFSAERPKGSFSTLEIQRTEQGDSAMYLCASSSDERSPLHFGNGTRLTVT.

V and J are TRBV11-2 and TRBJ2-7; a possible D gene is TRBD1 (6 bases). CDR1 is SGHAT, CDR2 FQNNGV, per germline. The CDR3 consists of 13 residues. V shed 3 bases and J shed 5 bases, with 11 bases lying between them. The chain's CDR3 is CASSLQQGHEQYF. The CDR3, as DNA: TGTGCCAGCAGCTTGCAACAGGGCCACGAGCAGTACTTC.

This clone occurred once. The CDR3 here is CASSPLPGSGAYGYTF. The CDR3 DNA is TGTGCCAGCTCACCATTGCCGGGCTCCGGTGCCTATGGCTACACCTTC. This chain joins TRBV18 and TRBJ1-2; D gene uncertain. The CDR3 extends over 16 amino acids. The V end lost 2 bases, the J end lost 4 bases, and 17 bases lay between the germline ends. CDR1 KGHSH and CDR2 LQKENI come from the germline V gene.

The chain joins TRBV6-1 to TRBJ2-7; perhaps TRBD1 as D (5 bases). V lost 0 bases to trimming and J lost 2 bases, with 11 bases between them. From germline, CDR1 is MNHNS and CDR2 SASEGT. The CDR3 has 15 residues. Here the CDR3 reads CASSEAGAGPYEQYF. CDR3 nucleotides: TGTGCCAGCAGTGAAGCAGGGGCAGGGCCCTACGAGCAGTACTTC.

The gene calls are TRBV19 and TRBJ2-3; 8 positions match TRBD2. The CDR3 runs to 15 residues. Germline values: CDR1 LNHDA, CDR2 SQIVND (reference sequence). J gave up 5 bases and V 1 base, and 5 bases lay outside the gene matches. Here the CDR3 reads CASSIGGSGKDTQYF. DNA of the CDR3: TGTGCCAGTAGTATAGGGGGTAGCGGGAAAGATACGCAGTATTTT.

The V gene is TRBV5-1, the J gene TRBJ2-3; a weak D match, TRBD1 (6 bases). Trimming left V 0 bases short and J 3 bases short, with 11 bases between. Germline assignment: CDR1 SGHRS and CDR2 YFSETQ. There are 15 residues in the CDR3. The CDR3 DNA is TGCGCCAGCAGCTTGGGCCAGGGGAAGACAGATACGCAGTATTTT. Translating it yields CASSLGQGKTDTQYF.

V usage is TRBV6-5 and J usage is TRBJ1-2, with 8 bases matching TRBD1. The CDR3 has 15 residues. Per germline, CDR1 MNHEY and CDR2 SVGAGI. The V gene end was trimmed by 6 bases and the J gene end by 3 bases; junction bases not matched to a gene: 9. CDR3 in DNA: TGTGCCAGCAGGATGACAGGGGCGTACGACTATGGCTACACCTTC. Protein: CASRMTGAYDYGYTF.

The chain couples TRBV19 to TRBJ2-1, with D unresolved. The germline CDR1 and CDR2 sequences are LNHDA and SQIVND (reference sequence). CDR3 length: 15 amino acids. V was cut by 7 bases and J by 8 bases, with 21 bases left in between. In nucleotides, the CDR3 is TGTGCCAGTAAAACATGGGCCTCCGCGTCCGATGAGCAGTTCTTC. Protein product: CASKTWASASDEQFF.

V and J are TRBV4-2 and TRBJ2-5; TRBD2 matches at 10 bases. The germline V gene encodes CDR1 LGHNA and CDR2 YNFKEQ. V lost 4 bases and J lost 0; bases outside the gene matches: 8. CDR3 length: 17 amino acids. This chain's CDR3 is CASSLGVAGGHQETQYF. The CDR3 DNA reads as TGTGCCAGCAGCCTCGGGGTAGCGGGGGGCCACCAAGAGACCCAGTACTTC.

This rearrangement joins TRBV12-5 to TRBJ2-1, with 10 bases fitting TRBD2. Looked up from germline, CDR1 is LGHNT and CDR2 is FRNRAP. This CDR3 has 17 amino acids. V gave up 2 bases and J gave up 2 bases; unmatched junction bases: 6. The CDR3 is CASGLILSGGPYNEQFF. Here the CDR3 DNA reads TGTGCTAGTGGTTTGATCCTTAGCGGGGGGCCCTACAATGAGCAGTTCTTC.

CDR3 DNA: TGTGCCAGCAGTTACTCGTCTAGCGGGGGGGCCAATGAGCAGTTCTTC. Protein product: CASSYSSSGGANEQFF. The chain employs TRBV6-5 and TRBJ2-1, with 12 positions matching TRBD2. V was pared by 0 bases and J by 6 bases, with 3 bases of the junction left unmatched. The germline V gene encodes CDR1 MNHEY and CDR2 SVGAGI. The CDR3 runs 16 residues.

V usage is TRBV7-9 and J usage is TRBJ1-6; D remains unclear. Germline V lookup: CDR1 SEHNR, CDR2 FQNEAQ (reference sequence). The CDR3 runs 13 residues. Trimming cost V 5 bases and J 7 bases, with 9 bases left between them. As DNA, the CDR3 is TGTGCCAGCAGCGCCCCAGGAAATTCACCCCTCCACTTT. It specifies CASSAPGNSPLHF.

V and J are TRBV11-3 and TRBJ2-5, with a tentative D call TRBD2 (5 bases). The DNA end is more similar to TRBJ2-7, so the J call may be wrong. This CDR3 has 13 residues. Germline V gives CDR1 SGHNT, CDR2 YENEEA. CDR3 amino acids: CASSLGSVYEQYF. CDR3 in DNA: TGTGCCAGCAGCTTAGGTAGCGTCTACGAGCAGTACTTC.

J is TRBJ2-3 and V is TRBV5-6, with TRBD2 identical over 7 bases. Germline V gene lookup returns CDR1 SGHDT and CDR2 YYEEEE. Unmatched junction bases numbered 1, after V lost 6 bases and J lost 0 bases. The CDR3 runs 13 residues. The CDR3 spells CASTGGSTDTQYF. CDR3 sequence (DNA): TGTGCCAGCACGGGGGGAAGCACAGATACGCAGTATTTT.

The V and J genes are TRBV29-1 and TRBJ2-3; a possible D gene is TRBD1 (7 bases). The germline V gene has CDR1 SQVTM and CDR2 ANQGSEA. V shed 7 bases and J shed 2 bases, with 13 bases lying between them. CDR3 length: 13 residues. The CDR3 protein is CSARQGLTDTQYF. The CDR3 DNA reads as TGCAGCGCTAGACAGGGACTCACAGATACGCAGTATTTT.

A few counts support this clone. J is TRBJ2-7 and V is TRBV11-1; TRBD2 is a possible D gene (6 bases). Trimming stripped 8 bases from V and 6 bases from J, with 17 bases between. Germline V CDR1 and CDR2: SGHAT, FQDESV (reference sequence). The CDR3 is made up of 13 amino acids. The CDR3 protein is CASLRIPGLEQYF. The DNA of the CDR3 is TGTGCCAGCCTGAGGATTCCGGGACTCGAGCAGTACTTC.

CDR3 sequence reads: CASSPGLGRNTEAFF. The CDR3 DNA reads TGCGCCAGCAGCCCCGGGTTAGGCCGGAACACTGAAGCTTTCTTT. This sequence joins TRBV5-1 and TRBJ1-1; no reliable D call. Germline loops: CDR1 SGHRS, CDR2 YFSETQ. This CDR3 spans 15 amino acids. V shed 4 bases and J shed 1 base, with 14 bases lying between them.

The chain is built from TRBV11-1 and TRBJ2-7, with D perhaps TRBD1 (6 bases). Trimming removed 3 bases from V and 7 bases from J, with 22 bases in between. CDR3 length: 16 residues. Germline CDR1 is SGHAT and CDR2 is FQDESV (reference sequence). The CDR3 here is CASSFRYAAGVEEQYF. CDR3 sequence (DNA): TGTGCCAGCAGCTTTAGGTACGCCGCAGGGGTGGAGGAGCAGTACTTC.

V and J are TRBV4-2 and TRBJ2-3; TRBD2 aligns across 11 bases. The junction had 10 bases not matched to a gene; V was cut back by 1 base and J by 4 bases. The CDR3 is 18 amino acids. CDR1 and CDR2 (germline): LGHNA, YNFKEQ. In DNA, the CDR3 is TGTGCCAGCAGCCAAGGCTTAGCGGGGGGGCCGGAGTCAGATACGCAGTATTTT. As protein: CASSQGLAGGPESDTQYF.

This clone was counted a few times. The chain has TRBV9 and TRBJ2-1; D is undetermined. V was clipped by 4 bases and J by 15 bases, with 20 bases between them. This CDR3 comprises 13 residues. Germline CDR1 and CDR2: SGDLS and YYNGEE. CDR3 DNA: TGTGCCAGCAGCCCCTACGATCGAGGCCCTGCGTTCTTC. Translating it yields CASSPYDRGPAFF.

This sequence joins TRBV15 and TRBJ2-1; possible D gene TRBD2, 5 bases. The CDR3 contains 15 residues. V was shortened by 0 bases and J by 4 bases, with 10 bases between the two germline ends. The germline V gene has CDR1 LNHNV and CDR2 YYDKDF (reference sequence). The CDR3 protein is CATSRERGQYNEQFF. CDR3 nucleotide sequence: TGTGCCACCAGCAGAGAAAGAGGGCAGTACAATGAGCAGTTCTTC.

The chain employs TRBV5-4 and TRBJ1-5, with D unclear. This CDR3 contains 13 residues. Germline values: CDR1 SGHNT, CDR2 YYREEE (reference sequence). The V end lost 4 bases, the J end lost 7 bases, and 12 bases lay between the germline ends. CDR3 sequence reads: CASSQGLGQPQHF. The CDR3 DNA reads TGTGCCAGCAGCCAAGGGCTGGGACAGCCCCAGCATTTT. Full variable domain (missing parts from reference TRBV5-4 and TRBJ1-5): ETGVTQSPTHLIKTRGQQVTLRCSSQSGHNTVSWYQQALGQGPQFIFQYYREEENGRGNFPPRFSGLQFPNYSSELNVNALELDDSALYLCASSQGLGQPQHFGDGTRLSIL.

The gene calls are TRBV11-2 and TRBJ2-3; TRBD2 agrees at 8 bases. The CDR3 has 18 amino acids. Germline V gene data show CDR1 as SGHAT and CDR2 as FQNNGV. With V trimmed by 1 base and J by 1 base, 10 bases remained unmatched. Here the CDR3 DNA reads TGTGCCAGCAGCTTAGCCCCACTAGCGGTTTTGGGCACAGATACGCAGTATTTT. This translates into CASSLAPLAVLGTDTQYF.

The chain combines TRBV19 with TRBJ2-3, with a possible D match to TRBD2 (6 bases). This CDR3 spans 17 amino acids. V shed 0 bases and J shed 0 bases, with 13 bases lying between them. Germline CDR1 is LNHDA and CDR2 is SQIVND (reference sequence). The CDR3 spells CASSIESMGTSTDTQYF. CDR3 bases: TGTGCCAGTAGTATAGAATCGATGGGGACTAGCACAGATACGCAGTATTTT.

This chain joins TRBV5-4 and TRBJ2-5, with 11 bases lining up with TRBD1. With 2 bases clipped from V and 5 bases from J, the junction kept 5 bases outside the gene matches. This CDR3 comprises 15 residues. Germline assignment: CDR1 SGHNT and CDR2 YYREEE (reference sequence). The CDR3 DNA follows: TGTGCCAGCAGCTTCGGACAGGGGGCATATGAGACCCAGTACTTC. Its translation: CASSFGQGAYETQYF.

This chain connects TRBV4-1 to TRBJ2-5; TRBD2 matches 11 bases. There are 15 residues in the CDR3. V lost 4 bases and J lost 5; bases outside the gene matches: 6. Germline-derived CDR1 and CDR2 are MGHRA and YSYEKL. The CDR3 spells CASSPSASGRETQYF. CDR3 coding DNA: TGCGCCAGCAGCCCTAGTGCTAGCGGGAGGGAGACCCAGTACTTC.

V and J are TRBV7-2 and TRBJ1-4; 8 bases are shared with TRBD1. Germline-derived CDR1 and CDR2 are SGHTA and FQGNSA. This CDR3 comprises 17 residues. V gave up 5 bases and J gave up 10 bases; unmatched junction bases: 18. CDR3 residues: CASSPPRGTGTLGKLFF. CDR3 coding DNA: TGTGCCAGCAGCCCACCTCGGGGGACAGGCACGTTGGGAAAACTGTTTTTT.